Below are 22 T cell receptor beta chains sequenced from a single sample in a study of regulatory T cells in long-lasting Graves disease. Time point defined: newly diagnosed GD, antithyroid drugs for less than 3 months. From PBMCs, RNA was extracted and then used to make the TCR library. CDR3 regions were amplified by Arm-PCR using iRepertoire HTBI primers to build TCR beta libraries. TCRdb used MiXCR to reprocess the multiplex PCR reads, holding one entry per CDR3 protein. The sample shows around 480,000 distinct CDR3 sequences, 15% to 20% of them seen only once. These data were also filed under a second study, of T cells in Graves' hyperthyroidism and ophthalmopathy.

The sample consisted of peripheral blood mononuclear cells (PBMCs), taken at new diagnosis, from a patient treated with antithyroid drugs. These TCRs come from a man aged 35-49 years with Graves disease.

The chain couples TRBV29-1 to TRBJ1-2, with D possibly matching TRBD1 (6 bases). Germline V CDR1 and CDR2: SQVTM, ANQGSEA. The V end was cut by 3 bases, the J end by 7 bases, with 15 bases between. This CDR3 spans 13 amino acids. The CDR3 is CSVDVTGSSGYTF. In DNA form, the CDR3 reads TGCAGCGTTGACGTCACAGGGTCCAGTGGCTACACCTTC.

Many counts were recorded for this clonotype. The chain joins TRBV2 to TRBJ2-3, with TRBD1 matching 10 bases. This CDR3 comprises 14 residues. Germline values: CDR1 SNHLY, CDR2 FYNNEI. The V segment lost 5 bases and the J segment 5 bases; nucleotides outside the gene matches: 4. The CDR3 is CASSSGQGEDTQYF. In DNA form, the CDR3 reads TGTGCCAGCAGTTCCGGACAGGGGGAAGATACGCAGTATTTT.

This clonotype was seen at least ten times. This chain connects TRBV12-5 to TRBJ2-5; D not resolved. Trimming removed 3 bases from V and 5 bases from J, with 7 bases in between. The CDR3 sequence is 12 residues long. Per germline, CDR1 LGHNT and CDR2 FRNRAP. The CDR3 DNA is TGTGCTAGTGGTTTTACATGGGAGACCCAGTACTTC. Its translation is CASGFTWETQYF.

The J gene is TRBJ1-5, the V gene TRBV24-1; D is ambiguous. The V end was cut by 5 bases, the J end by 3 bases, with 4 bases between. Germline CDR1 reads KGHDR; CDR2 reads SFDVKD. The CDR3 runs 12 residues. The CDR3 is CATSASNQPQHF. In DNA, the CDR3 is TGTGCCACCAGTGCTTCCAATCAGCCCCAGCATTTT.

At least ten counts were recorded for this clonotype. The CDR3 nucleotides are TGTGCCAGCAGTTACGCCTGGAAAAGGTTGGTGACGGCCAAAAACATTCAGTACTTC. Translating gives CASSYAWKRLVTAKNIQYF. The rearrangement links TRBV6-2 or TRBV6-3 to TRBJ2-4; D unresolved. Germline V gene data show CDR1 as MNHEY and CDR2 as SVGEGT. The CDR3 is made up of 19 amino acids. Between the trimmed V and J ends, which lost 2 bases and 1 base, there was a span of 21 bases.

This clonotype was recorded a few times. The CDR3 here is CASSYRWGRRGDTQYF. The CDR3 coding sequence is TGTGCCAGCAGTTACCGGTGGGGACGAAGAGGTGATACGCAGTATTTT. V and J are TRBV6-9 and TRBJ2-3; the D call may be TRBD1 or TRBD2 (5 bases each). Trimming removed 3 bases at V and 6 bases at J, with 19 bases between. Per the germline V gene, CDR1 is MNHGY and CDR2 is SVAAGI. The CDR3 has 16 residues.

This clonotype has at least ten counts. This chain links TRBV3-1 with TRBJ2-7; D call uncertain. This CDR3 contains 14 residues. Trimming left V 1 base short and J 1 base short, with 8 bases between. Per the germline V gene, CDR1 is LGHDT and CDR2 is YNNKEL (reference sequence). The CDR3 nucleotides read TGTGCCAGCAGCCAAGCTCTCAGATCCTACGAGCAGTACTTC. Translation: CASSQALRSYEQYF.

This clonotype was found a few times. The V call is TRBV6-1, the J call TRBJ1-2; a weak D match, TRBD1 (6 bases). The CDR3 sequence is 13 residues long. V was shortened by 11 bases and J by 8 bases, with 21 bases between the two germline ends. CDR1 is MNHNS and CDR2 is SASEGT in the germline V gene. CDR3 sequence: CAGSNRGGRGYTF. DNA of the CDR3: TGTGCCGGCTCAAATCGTGGGGGCCGGGGCTACACCTTC.

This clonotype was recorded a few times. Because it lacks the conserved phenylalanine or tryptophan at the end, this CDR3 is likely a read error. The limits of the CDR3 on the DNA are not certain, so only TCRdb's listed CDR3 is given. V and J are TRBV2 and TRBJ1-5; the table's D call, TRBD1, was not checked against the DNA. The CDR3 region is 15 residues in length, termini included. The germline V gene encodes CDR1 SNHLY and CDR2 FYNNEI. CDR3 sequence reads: CASRPRDSGEQPRHS.

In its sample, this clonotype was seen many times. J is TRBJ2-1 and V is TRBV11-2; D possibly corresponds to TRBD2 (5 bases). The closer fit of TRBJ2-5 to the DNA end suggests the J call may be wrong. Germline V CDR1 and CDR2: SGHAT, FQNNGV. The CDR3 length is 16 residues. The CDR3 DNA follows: TGTGCCAGCAGCTTAGATGGGTGGGAGTCCCAAGAGACCCAGTACTTC. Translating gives CASSLDGWESQETQYF.

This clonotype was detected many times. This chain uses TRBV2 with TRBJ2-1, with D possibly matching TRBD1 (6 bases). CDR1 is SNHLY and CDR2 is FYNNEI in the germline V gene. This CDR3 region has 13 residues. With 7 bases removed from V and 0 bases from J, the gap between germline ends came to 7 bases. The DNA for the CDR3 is TGTGCCAGCATAGGGGGCTCCTACAATGAGCAGTTCTTC. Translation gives CASIGGSYNEQFF.

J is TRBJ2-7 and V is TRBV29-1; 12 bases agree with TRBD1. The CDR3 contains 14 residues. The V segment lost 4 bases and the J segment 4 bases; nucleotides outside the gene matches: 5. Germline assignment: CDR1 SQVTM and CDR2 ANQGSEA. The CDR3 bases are TGCAGCGTTGTTTCGGGACAGGGGGCTTACGAGCAGTACTTC. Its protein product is CSVVSGQGAYEQYF.

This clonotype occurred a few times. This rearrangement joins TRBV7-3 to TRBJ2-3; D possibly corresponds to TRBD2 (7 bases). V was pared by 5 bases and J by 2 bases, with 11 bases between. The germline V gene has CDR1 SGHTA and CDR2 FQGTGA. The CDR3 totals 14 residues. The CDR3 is CASSEGGNTDTQYF. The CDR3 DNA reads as TGTGCCAGCAGCGAGGGGGGGAACACAGATACGCAGTATTTT.

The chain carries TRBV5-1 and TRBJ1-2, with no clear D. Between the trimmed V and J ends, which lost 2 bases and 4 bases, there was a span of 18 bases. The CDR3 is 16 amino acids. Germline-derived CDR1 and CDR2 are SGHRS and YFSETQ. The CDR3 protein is CASSFTKQPNFYGYTF. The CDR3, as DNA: TGCGCCAGCAGCTTTACGAAACAGCCGAACTTCTATGGCTACACCTTC. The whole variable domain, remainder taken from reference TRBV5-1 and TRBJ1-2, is KAGVTQTPRYLIKTRGQQVTLSCSPISGHRSVSWYQQTPGQGLQFLFEYFSETQRNKGNFPGRFSGRQFSNSRSEMNVSTLELGDSALYLCASSFTKQPNFYGYTFGSGTRLTVV.

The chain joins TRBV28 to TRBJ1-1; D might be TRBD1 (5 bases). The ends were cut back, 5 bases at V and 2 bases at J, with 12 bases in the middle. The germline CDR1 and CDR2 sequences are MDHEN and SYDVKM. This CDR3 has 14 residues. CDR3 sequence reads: CASSRNGQNTEAFF. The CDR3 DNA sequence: TGTGCCAGCAGTCGAAACGGACAAAACACTGAAGCTTTCTTT.

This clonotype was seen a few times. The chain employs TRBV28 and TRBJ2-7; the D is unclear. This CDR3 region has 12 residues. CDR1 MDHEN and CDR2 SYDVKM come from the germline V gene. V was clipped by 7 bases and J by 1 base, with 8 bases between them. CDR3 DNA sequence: TGTGCCAGCAATTTGACATCCTACGAGCAGTACTTC. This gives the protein CASNLTSYEQYF.

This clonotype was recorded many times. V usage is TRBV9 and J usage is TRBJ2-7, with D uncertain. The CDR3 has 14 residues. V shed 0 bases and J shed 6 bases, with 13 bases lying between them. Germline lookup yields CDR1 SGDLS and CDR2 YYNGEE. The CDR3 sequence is CASSVATDGREQYF. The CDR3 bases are TGTGCCAGCAGCGTAGCAACAGACGGGCGCGAGCAGTACTTC.

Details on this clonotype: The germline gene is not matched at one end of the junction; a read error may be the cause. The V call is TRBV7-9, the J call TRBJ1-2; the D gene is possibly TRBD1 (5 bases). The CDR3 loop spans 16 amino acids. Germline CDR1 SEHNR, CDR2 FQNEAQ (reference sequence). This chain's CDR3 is CASSLGRPGPGTGYAF. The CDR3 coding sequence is TGTGCCAGCAGCTTAGGACGACCTGGTCCAGGGACTGGCTACGCCTTC. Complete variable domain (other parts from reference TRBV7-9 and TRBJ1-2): DTGVSQNPRHKITKRGQNVTFRCDPISEHNRLYWYRQTLGQGPEFLTYFQNEAQLEKSRLLSDRFSAERPKGSFSTLEIQRTEQGDSAMYLCASSLGRPGPGTGYAFGSGTRLTVV.

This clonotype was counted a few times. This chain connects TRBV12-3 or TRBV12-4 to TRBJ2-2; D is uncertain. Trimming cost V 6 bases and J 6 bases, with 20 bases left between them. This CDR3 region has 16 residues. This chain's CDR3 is CASRYEDSGTAGELFF. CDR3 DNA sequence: TGTGCCAGCAGATATGAGGATTCCGGTACTGCCGGGGAGCTGTTTTTT.

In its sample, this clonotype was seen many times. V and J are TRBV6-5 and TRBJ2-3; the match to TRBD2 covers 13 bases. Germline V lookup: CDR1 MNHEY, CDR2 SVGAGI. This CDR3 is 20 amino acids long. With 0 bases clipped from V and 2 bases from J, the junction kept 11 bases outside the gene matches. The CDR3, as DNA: TGTGCCAGCAGTTACTCGAAGGGTGGGACTAGCGGGATCTTCACAGATACGCAGTATTTT. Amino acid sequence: CASSYSKGGTSGIFTDTQYF.

The CDR3 reads CASSQTATNEKLFF. CDR3 DNA: TGTGCCAGCAGCCAGACGGCCACTAATGAAAAACTGTTTTTT. The chain uses TRBV7-6 and TRBJ1-4; D uncertain. V shed 5 bases and J shed 2 bases, with 9 bases lying between them. The CDR3 length is 14 residues. Germline assignment: CDR1 SGHVS and CDR2 FNYEAQ.

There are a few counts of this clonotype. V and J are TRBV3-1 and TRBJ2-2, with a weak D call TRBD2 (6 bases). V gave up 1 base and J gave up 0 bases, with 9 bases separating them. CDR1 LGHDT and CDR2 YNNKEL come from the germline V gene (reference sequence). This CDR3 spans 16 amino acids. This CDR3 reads CASSQGWGANTGELFF. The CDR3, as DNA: TGTGCCAGCAGCCAAGGATGGGGGGCGAACACCGGGGAGCTGTTTTTT.